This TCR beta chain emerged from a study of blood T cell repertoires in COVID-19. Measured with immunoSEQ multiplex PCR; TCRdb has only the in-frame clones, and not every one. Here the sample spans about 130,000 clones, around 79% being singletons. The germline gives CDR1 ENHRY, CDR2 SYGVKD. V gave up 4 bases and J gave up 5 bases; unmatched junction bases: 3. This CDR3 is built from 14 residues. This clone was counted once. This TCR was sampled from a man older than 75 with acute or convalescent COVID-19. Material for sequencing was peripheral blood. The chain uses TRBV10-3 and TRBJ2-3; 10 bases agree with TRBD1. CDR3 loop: CAISGQGAGDTQYF. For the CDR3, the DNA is TGTGCCATCAGTGGACAGGGGGCGGGAGATACGCAGTATTTT.